Below, one T cell receptor beta chain is given with its context. Its antigen target is currently unknown. No clone much larger than this one lies a single base away; base qualities are absent. These data come from a study of cytomegalovirus exposure and HLA in healthy donors (dated by TCRdb to the late 2010s). Describing the broader study: According to an earlier analysis of 550 to 700 of the donors, 150 million to 200 million T cells yielded some 120 million unique TCR beta sequences and less than 300 Gb of sequence data. An early release covering approximately 600 HLA-typed donors comprised approximately 290 gigabases of sequencing data and about 90 million unique TCR sequences. Of the roughly 400 genotyped donors, less than 85% were placed in the genetic ancestry cluster associated with self-reported Caucasian donors. The study aimed to test whether signatures of past pathogen exposure could be identified by cataloging public T cell receptors. The study used immunosequencing to profile the T cell repertoires of some 600 subjects and linked those repertoires to cytomegalovirus serostatus. Besides the first cohort of under 700 subjects, a separate validation cohort made up of roughly 120 different subjects was used. The study combined high-throughput TCR immunosequencing, statistical association of individual TCRs with disease status, and machine learning to predict cytomegalovirus infection status. To study patterns of TCR occurrence, a later analysis re-analyzed previously published TCR beta repertoires from several hundred donors and added high-resolution HLA genotyping. Rather than using new phenotypic data, the later analysis identified candidate immune exposures from TCR beta sequences and from how often those sequences occurred across donors. In an earlier analysis of about 590 of the donors, high-throughput TCR beta sequencing was used to judge whether each TCR beta V gene segment behaved as functional or pseudogenic. Donor age, sex, ethnicity and CMV serostatus were compiled together with the repertoire data. A later genetic analysis used genome-wide SNP genotypes for about 55% of the 666 donors, treating that subset as a discovery cohort. All discovery cohort repertoires had been generated using a single sequencing platform. Both class I and class II loci were covered by HLA typing, at four-digit resolution. The number of donors typed differed by locus, with 629-630 for A, B, C, DRB1 and DQB1, about 500 for DQA1, about 610 for DPA1, and 450 to 480 for DPB1. Roughly five DR-DQ haplotypes were handled as single units for association and clustering, since linkage in the cohort was strong. On average, roughly 240,000 unique TCR beta nucleotide sequences were sequenced per donor among some 420 genotyped donors of the cohort, with about 19% of those sequences being non-productive.

Via the germline V gene, CDR1 is LGHNA and CDR2 YNFKEQ. The CDR3 goes from the cysteine to the phenylalanine over 15 residues. The CDR3 DNA has 45 bases and is translated from base 1. V gives up 0 bases and J gives up 3 bases, and the segment between their germline ends measures 12 bases. What the study reported, not specific to this receptor: According to a later analysis, parvovirus B19, influenza, CMV and Epstein-Barr virus appeared linked to several top co-occurrence clusters. Correlated functional status among segregating V segments might reflect linkage disequilibrium, but an unknown experimental factor could not be ruled out. In an earlier analysis of 450 to 750 of the donors, most TCR beta V segments appeared in productive rearrangements about 87% or about 30% of the time, broadly matching IMGT annotations. Most CMV-associated TCR beta chains appeared to be HLA-restricted in a later analysis, and the HLA associations seemed to be driven largely by CMV exposure. Specific HLA alleles were associated with roughly 16,000 TCR beta sequences at a false discovery rate of 0.05 in a later analysis. V-gene and J-gene trimming of TCR beta chains was associated with a missense DCLRE1C variant in a later genetic analysis, and the association was replicated in an independent cohort. Because counts were too low, about 18 rarely observed V segments, including chromosome 9 orphons, were excluded from the earlier analysis of 587 of the donors. The classifier was reported to diagnose cytomegalovirus status with high specificity and sensitivity in both the original cohort and the validation cohort. The 87-base-pair reads could not distinguish some IMGT-functional V segments, including TRBV6-2 and TRBV6-3, so those segments were excluded. In a later analysis, TCR association rates were found to vary across HLA loci, with the most associated TCRs seen for DRB1 alleles and the fewest for HLA-C alleles. A cluster of highly shared sequence variants was judged likely to represent a technical artifact of the sequencing pipeline. The study gave a list of 150 to 200 TCR beta chains associated with cytomegalovirus. Because HLA typing was missing for some donors at each locus, association tests included only the typed subset. In vitro tests confirmed that a few of the cytomegalovirus-associated TCR beta chains recognize cytomegalovirus antigens. A later genetic analysis reported fewer N-insertions in productive TCRs among donors in an Asian-associated ancestry cluster than the roughly 700-donor mean. Most TCR sequences were seen in very few donors, while some public TCRs were found in many individuals. The authors suggested that the approach could potentially be generalized to other disease states and immunological phenotypes. For the cohort, immune exposure information was limited to CMV serostatus. A further reported finding was that TCR beta sequences accurately predicted the HLA-A and HLA-B alleles for most subjects in the first cohort. When HLA alleles, especially DR and DQ, strongly co-occurred, TCR associations were difficult to assign to individual alleles. In this cohort, only TCR beta chains were sequenced, and detectable features were limited by the absence of alpha or paired-chain data. In a later analysis, HLA-associated TCR beta chains were found to be more clonally expanded and to have lower generation probabilities than equally common non-associated chains. Presence/absence analyses assumed roughly uniform sequencing depth across donors, an assumption that may not hold.

The library was prepared using the immunoSEQ multiplex PCR assay. A mixture of 60 forward primers for TCR Vbeta segments and 13 reverse primers for TCR Jbeta segments was used in the multiplex PCR. Amplification of the CDR3 region of rearranged TCR beta genes was performed with a multiplex PCR assay on genomic DNA. The Illumina HiSeq System was used to sequence the amplified TCR beta libraries as 87-base-pair reads. The original pipeline was this. Across the 500 to 700 repertoires, a later analysis counted 78 million or so unique TCR beta chains, some 11 million of which were shared by at least two donors. Raw reads were error-corrected and collapsed into unique sequences with a nearest-neighbor algorithm that merged closely related sequences to remove PCR and sequencing errors. Alignment of CDR3 sequences to IMGT reference sequences was used to assign V, D and J gene segments. For a sequence to be retained, at least a six-nucleotide match to both a V gene segment and a J gene segment was required. Rearrangements were classified as productive when the CDR3 lacked stop codons and remained in frame with V and J, and all other rearrangements were classified as non-productive. Following IMGT convention, CDR3 was defined as the stretch from the second conserved V-encoded cysteine to the conserved J-encoded phenylalanine. In an earlier analysis of more than 550 of the donors, sequences lacking an unambiguous match to a single V gene segment were excluded. An earlier analysis of just under 600 of the donors called V segments functional above 56.7% productive rearrangements and segregating when the between-donor standard deviation exceeded 5%. To diagnose cytomegalovirus status from the catalog of TCR beta chain sequences, a statistical classification framework was built. In a later analysis, V and J genes were assigned by comparing TCR nucleotide sequences against IMGT/GENE-DB human TR gene sequences. A later analysis assigned CDR3 sequences and most-parsimonious VDJ recombination scenarios with the TCRdist pipeline. A later analysis defined each TCR beta chain by its CDR3 amino acid sequence plus V-gene family, and excluded reads lacking a unique V-gene family. In a later analysis, some 600 highly shared, low-generation-probability nucleotide sequences were removed to address suspected cross-contamination and a sequencing artifact. For each public chain, a later analysis derived a clonal expansion index from normalized ranks of inferred template counts within each repertoire. Generation probabilities in a later analysis came from a VDJ recombination model fitted to out-of-frame rearrangements, and those results were checked against IGoR. In a later analysis, hypergeometric tests were used to score TCR-TCR, TCR-HLA and TCR-CMV co-occurrence, with a repertoire-size bias correction applied to TCR pairs. A later analysis estimated false discovery rates by permuting HLA or CMV assignments 20 times. A later analysis grouped co-occurring TCRs with DBSCAN, adding TCRdist sequence similarity when clustering within HLA-allele-positive subsets. Repertoires with fewer than 30,000 or more than 120,000 public chains were left out of co-occurrence clustering, as were four to six repertoires with anomalous nucleotide sharing. The table comes from immuneACCESS by way of TCRdb, which keeps in-frame sequences with V and J called. Part of the clones is missing from these tables; in studies checked, under half for an unresolved V gene and the rest for unknown reasons. D and trimming were read from the DNA, whereas the V and J calls and clone size are those reported in that table. Present in this sample are 160,000 or so clones, about 80% of which were seen just once. The ten top clones hold under 2.5% of the sample.

The cohort was made up of approximately 700 healthy bone marrow donors. All cohort members were sampled while nominally healthy, although unrecorded immune exposures were likely present. The donor tested CMV seronegative, placing the donor among the 352 seronegative members of the cohort. Each donor provided a peripheral blood sample, and peripheral blood mononuclear cells were used for TCR beta sequencing. Genomic DNA extraction from the blood cell samples was performed with the Qiagen DNeasy Blood Extraction Kit. This sequence uses TRBV4-2 and TRBJ2-7; TRBD2 might be the D gene, on 5 matching bases. The clonotype was recovered from a man aged 55 to 70 in good health and CMV-seronegative. The source material was PBMCs. The bases read TGTGCCAGCAGCCAAGAGCTGAGCGGAGACTACGAGCAGTACTTC. Its translation reads: CASSQELSGDYEQYF.